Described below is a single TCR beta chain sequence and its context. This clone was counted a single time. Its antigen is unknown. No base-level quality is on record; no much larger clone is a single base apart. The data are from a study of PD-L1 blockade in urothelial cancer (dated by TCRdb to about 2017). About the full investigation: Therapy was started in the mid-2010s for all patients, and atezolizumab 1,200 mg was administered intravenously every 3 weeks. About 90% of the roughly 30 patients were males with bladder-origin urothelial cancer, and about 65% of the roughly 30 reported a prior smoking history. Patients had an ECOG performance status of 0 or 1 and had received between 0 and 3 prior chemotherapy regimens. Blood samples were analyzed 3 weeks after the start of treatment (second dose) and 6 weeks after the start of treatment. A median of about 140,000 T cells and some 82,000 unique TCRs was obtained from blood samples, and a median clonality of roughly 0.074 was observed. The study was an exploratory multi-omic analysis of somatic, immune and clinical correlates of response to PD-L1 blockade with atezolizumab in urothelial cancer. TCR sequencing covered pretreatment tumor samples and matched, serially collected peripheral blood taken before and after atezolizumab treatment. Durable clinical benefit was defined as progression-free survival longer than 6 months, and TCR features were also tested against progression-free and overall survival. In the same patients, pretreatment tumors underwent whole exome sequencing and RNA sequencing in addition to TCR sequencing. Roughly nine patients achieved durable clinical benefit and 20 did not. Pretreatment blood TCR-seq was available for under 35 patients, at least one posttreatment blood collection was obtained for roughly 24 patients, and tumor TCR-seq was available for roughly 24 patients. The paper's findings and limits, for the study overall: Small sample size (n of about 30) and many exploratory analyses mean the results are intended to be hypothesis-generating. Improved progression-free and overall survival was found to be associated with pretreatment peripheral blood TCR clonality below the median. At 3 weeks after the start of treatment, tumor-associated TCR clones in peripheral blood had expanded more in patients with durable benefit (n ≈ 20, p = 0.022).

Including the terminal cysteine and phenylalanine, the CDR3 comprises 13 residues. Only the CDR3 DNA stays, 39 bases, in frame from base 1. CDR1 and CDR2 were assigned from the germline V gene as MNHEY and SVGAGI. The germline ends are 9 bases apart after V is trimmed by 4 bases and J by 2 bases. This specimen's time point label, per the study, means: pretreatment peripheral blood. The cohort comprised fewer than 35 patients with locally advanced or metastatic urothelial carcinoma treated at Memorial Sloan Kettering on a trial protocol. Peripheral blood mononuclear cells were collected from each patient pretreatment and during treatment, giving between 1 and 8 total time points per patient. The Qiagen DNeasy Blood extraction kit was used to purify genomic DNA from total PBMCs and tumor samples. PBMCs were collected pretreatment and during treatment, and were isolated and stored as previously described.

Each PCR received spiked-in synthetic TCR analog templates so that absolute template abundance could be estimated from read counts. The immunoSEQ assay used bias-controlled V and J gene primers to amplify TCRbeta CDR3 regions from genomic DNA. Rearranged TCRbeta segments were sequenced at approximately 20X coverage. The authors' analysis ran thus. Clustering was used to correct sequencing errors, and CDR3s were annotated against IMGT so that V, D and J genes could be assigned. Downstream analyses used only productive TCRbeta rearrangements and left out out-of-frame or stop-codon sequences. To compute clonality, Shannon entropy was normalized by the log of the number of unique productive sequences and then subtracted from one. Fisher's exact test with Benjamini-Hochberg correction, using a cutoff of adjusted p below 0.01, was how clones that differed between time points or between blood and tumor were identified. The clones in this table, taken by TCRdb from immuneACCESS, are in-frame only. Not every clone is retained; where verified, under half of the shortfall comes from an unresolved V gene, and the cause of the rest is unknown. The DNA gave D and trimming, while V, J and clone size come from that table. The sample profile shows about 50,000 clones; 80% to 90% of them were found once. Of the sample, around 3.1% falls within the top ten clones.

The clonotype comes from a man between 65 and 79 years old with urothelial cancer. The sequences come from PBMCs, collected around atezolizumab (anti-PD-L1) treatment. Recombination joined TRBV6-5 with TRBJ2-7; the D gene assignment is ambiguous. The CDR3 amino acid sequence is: CASSSRVPYEQYF. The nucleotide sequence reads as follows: TGTGCCAGCAGTTCCCGAGTCCCCTACGAGCAGTACTTC.